This entry lists 9 T cell receptor beta chains sequenced from one sample in a study of naive and memory T cell subsets. An equimolar mix of two oligonucleotides served as the beta constant-region primer for TRBC1 and TRBC2. One entry per CDR3 protein, called by TCRdb with MiXCR from the UMI-ligation and nested PCR reads. The table has approximately 140,000 distinct CDR3 sequences, approximately 15% seen once; the top ten hold around 0.14%. Sequencing used naive CD4+ T cells from blood. All receptors derive from a human donor in good health.

The chain joins TRBV7-2 to TRBJ1-3; D might be TRBD1 (5 bases). The CDR3 runs 13 residues. V was trimmed by 4 bases and J by 1 base, leaving 5 bases between them. In germline, CDR1 is SGHTA, CDR2 FQGNSA. The CDR3 nucleotides read TGTGCCAGCAGCTCAGGGTCTGGAAACACCATATATTTT. Amino acid sequence: CASSSGSGNTIYF.

Only a few counts were recorded for this clonotype. The CDR3 DNA reads as TGCAGCGTCAGACTGACAGATACGCAGTATTTT. It encodes CSVRLTDTQYF. The chain couples TRBV29-1 to TRBJ2-3; unclear D gene. Germline CDR1 SQVTM, CDR2 ANQGSEA. V lost 6 bases to trimming and J lost 3 bases, with 7 bases between them. The CDR3 runs 11 residues.

The sample holds a few counts of this clonotype. This sequence joins TRBV27 and TRBJ2-4; D not certain. CDR1 MNHEY and CDR2 SMNVEV come from the germline V gene (reference sequence). There are 13 residues in the CDR3. The V end was cut by 2 bases, the J end by 8 bases, with 10 bases between. CDR3 amino acids: CASSLRSPDIQYF. The CDR3 DNA reads TGTGCCAGCAGTTTAAGGTCCCCCGACATTCAGTACTTC.

The gene calls are TRBV20-1 and TRBJ2-1; tentatively, D is TRBD2 (6 bases). The CDR3 runs to 14 residues. CDR1 DFQATT and CDR2 SNEGSKA come from the germline V gene (reference sequence). The V end was cut by 2 bases, the J end by 7 bases, with 15 bases between. CDR3 in DNA: TGCAGTGCTAGATTAACCGGGGCGGGGAATGAGCAGTTCTTC. Translation gives CSARLTGAGNEQFF.

This clonotype was counted a few times. The gene calls are TRBV10-3 and TRBJ2-6; TRBD1 aligns across 7 bases. The CDR3 runs to 15 residues. Germline lookup yields CDR1 ENHRY and CDR2 SYGVKD. V dropped 4 bases and J dropped 2; count of bases not matched to a gene: 2. The CDR3 loop reads CAISVDRAGANVLTF. DNA for the CDR3: TGTGCCATCAGTGTCGACAGGGCTGGGGCCAACGTCCTGACTTTC.

V usage is TRBV7-9 and J usage is TRBJ2-2, with a possible D match to TRBD1 (6 bases). CDR1 and CDR2 (germline): SEHNR, FQNEAQ (reference sequence). V shed 1 base and J shed 0 bases, with 6 bases lying between them. This CDR3 is 15 amino acids long. As DNA, the CDR3 is TGTGCCAGCAGCTTAGGACAGGCGAACACCGGGGAGCTGTTTTTT. This encodes CASSLGQANTGELFF.

V usage is TRBV18 and J usage is TRBJ1-1; unclear D gene. Trimming removed 1 base from V and 7 bases from J, with 16 bases in between. CDR1 and CDR2 from the germline V gene are KGHSH and LQKENI. This CDR3 is built from 15 residues. CDR3 DNA: TGTGCCAGCTCACCACAGGAGGGAAAATTCATTGAAGCTTTCTTT. Its translation: CASSPQEGKFIEAFF. The variable domain in full, completed from reference TRBV18 and TRBJ1-1, reads NAGVMQNPRHLVRRRGQEARLRCSPMKGHSHVYWYRQLPEEGLKFMVYLQKENIIDESGMPKERFSAEFPKEGPSILRIQQVVRGDSAAYFCASSPQEGKFIEAFFGQGTRLTVV.

The chain has TRBV10-3 and TRBJ2-7; a weak D match, TRBD2 (5 bases). The V and J ends lost 7 bases and 6 bases respectively, with 13 bases between them. Germline V lookup: CDR1 ENHRY, CDR2 SYGVKD. This CDR3 is built from 12 residues. The chain's CDR3 is CAIMSASREQYF. In DNA, the CDR3 is TGTGCCATCATGTCGGCTAGCCGCGAGCAGTACTTC.

This clonotype has only a few counts. In DNA, the CDR3 is TGTGCCAGCAGTAACCTAGGGGGCGCGACCCAGTACTTC. Translated: CASSNLGGATQYF. The J gene is TRBJ2-5, the V gene TRBV7-9; 7 nucleotides line up with TRBD1. This CDR3 has 13 amino acids. With V trimmed by 6 bases and J by 7 bases, 8 bases remained unmatched. CDR1 and CDR2 (germline): SEHNR, FQNEAQ (reference sequence).